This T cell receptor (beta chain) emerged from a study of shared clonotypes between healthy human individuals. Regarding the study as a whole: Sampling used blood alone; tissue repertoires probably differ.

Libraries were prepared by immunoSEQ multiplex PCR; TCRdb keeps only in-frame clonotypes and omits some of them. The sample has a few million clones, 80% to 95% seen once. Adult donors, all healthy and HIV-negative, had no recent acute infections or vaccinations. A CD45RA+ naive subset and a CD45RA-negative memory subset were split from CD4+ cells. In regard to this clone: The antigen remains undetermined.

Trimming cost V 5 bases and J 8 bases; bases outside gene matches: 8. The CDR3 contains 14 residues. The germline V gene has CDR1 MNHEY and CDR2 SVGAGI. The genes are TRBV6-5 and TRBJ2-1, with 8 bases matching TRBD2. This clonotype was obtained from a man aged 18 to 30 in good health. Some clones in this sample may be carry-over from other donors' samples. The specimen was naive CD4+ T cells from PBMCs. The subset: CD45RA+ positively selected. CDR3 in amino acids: CASSRLAGSYEQFF. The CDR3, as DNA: TGTGCCAGCAGTCGGCTAGCGGGTTCATATGAGCAGTTCTTC.